What follows is one T cell receptor (beta chain) and its context. Its antigen remains unknown. The V gene's germline CDR1 is SGHAT and CDR2 FQNNGV. The CDR3 spans 13 residues. Trimming shortened V by 5 bases and J by 14 bases, and 18 bases separated the two germline ends. The data stem from a study of graft-versus-host responses after intestinal transplantation. At the level of the study: Among the recipients, all got anti-thymocyte globulin induction and then tacrolimus and steroids for around 3 years.

Method: immunoSEQ multiplex PCR; TCRdb's copy keeps in-frame clones and lacks some. The sample contains about 100,000 clones, more than 85% of which appear only once. The study's findings and limits: Early after transplant, HvG declines were associated with peak levels of circulating GvH clones.

The sample here was unstimulated CD4+ T cells sorted from spleen or lymph node cells, taken before transplant. The clonotype comes from a human donor who was the organ donor for an intestinal transplant. The rearrangement uses TRBV11-2 and TRBJ1-4; D gene uncertain. In DNA form, the CDR3 reads TGTGCCAGCAGCGGCGCACTCGGGGTTCGGCTGTTTTTT. Encoded protein: CASSGALGVRLFF.